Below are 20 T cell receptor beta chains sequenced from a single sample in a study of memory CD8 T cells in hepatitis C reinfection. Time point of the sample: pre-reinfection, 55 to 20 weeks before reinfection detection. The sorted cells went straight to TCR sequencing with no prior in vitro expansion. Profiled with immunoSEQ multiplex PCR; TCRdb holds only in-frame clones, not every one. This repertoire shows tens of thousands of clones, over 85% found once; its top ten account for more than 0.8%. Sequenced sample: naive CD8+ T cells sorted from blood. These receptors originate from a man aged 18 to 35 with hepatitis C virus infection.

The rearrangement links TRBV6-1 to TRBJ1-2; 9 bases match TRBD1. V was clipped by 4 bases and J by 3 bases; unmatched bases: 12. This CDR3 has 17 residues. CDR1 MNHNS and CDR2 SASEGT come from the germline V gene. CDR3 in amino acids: CASSGPIQGAPHYGYTF. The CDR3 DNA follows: TGTGCCAGCAGTGGACCCATACAGGGGGCTCCCCACTATGGCTACACCTTC.

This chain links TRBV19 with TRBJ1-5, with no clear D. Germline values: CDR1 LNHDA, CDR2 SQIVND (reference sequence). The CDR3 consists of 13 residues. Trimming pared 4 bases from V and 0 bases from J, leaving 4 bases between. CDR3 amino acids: CASSSRSNQPQHF. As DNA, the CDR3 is TGTGCCAGTAGTAGTCGTAGCAATCAGCCCCAGCATTTT.

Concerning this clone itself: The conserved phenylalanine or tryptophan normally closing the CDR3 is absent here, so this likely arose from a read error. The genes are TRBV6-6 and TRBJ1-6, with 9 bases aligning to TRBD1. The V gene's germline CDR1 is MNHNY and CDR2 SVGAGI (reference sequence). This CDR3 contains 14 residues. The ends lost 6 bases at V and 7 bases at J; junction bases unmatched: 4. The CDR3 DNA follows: TGTGCCAGCAGCATAGGACAGGGGAATTCACCCCTCCACCTT. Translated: CASSIGQGNSPLHL.

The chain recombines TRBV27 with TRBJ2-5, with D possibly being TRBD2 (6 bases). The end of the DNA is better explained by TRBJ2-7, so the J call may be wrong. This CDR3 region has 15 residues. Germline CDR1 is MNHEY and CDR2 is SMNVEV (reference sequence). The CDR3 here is CASTSEGDSPSEQYF. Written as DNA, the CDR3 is TGTGCCAGCACCTCCGAAGGGGACTCTCCTTCCGAGCAGTACTTC.

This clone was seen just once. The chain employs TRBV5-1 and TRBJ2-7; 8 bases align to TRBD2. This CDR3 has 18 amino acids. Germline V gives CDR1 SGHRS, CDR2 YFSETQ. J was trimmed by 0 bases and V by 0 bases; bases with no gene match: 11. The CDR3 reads CASSLESPSGLTSYEQYF. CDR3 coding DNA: TGCGCCAGCAGCTTGGAGTCCCCTAGCGGGCTGACCTCCTACGAGCAGTACTTC.

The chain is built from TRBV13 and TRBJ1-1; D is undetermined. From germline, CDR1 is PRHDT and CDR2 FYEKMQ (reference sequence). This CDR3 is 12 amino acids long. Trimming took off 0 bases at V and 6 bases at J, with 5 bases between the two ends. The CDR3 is CASSLGEAEAFF. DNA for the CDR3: TGTGCCAGCAGCTTAGGTGAGGCTGAAGCTTTCTTT. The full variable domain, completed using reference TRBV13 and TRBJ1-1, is AAGVIQSPRHLIKEKRETATLKCYPIPRHDTVYWYQQGPGQDPQFLISFYEKMQSDKGSIPDRFSAQQFSDYHSELNMSSLELGDSALYFCASSLGEAEAFFGQGTRLTVV.

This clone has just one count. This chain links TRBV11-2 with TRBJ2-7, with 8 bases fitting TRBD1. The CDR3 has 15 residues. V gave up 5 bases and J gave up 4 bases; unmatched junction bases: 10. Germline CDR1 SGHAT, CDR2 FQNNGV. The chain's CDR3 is CASSPDRVDGYEQYF. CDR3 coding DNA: TGTGCCAGCAGCCCGGACAGGGTCGATGGGTACGAGCAGTACTTC.

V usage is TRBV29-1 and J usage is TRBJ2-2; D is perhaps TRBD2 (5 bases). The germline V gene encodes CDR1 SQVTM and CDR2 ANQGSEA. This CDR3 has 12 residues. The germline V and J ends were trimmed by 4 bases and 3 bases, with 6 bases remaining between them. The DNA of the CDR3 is TGCAGCGTTGTCGGGGACACCGGGGAGCTGTTTTTT. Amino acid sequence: CSVVGDTGELFF.

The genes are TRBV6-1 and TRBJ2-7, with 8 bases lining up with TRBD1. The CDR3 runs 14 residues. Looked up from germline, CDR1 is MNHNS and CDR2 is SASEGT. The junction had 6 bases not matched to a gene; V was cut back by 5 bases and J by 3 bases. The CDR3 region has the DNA TGTGCCAGCAGTCTAGGGACAGGTTTCTACGAGCAGTACGTC. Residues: CASSLGTGFYEQYV.

CDR3 nucleotide sequence: TGTGCCAGCAGCTCCCCTCTCCGGGGGGGCACAGATACGCAGTATTTT. Translating gives CASSSPLRGGTDTQYF. J is TRBJ2-3 and V is TRBV11-2; 7 bases map to TRBD2. The trim removed 4 bases at V and 1 base at J, leaving 8 bases unmatched. This CDR3 comprises 16 residues. CDR1 and CDR2 from the germline V gene are SGHAT and FQNNGV.

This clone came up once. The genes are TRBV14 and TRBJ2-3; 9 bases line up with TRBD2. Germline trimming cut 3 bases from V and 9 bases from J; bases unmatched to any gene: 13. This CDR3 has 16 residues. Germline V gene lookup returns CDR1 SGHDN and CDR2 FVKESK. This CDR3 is CASSQYASGAPGTQYF. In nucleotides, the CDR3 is TGTGCCAGCAGCCAGTATGCTAGCGGGGCCCCGGGCACGCAGTATTTT.

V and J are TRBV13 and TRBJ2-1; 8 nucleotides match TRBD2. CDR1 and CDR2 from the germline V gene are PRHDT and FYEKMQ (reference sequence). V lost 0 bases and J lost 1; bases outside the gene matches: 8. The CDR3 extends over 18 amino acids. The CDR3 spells CASSLGGLGGGSYNEQFF. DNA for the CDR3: TGTGCCAGCAGCTTAGGTGGGCTAGGCGGGGGGTCCTACAATGAGCAGTTCTTC. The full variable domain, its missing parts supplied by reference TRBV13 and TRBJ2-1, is AAGVIQSPRHLIKEKRETATLKCYPIPRHDTVYWYQQGPGQDPQFLISFYEKMQSDKGSIPDRFSAQQFSDYHSELNMSSLELGDSALYFCASSLGGLGGGSYNEQFFGPGTRLTVL.

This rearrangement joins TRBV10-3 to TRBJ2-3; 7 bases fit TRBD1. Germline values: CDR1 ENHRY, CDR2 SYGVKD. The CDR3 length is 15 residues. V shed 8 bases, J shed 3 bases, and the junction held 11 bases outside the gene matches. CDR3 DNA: TGTGCCATCGGCAAACAGGGGACGGTGACAGATACGCAGTATTTT. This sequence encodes CAIGKQGTVTDTQYF.

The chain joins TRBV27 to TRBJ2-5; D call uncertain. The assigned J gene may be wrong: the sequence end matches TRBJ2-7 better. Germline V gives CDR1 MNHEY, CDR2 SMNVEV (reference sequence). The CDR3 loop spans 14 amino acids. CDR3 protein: CASSLSRGPYEQYF. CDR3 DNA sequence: TGTGCCAGCAGTTTAAGTCGAGGCCCTTACGAGCAGTACTTC.

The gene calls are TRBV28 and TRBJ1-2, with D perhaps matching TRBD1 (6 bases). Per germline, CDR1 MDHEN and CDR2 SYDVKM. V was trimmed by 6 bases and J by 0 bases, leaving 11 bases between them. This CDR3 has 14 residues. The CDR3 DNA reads TGTGCCAGCAGCTGGGACATAACTAACTATGGCTACACCTTC. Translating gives CASSWDITNYGYTF.

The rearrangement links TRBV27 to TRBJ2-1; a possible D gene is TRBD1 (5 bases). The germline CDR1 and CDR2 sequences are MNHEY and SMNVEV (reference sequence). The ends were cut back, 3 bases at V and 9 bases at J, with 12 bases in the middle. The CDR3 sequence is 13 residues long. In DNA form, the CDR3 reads TGTGCCAGCAGTTTTCAGGGAACCGTTGAGCAGTTCTTC. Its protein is CASSFQGTVEQFF.

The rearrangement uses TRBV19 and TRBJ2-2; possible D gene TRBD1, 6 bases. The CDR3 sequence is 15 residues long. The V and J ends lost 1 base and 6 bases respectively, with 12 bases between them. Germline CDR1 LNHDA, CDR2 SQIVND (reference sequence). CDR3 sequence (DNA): TGTGCCAGTAGTATAGTATCAGGGGATGCCGGGGAGCTGTTTTTT. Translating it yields CASSIVSGDAGELFF.

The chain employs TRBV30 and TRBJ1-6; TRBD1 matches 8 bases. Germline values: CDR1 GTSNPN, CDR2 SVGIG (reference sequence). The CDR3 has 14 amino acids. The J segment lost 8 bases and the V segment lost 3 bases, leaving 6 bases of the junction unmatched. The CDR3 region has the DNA TGTGCCTGGAGGTTAGGACAGGGTTATTCACCCCTCCACTTT. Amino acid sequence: CAWRLGQGYSPLHF.

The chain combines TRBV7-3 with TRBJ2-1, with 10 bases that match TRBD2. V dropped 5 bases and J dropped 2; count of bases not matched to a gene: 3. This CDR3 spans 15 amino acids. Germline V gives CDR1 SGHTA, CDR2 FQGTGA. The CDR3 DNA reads TGTGCCAGCAGCCTCGGACTAGCGGCCTACAATGAGCAGTTCTTC. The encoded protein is CASSLGLAAYNEQFF.

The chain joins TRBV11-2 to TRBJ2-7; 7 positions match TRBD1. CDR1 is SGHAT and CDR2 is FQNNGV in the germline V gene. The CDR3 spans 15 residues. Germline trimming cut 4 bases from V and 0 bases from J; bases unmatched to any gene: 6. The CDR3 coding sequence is TGTGCCAGCAGCTCCAGACAGGGAAGCTCCTACGAGCAGTACTTC. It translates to CASSSRQGSSYEQYF.